Below, 2 T cell receptor beta chains from the same sample are listed, as sequenced in a study of cytomegalovirus exposure and HLA in healthy donors. Both 60 Vbeta primers and 13 Jbeta primers went into the PCR. Repertoires were generated with immunoSEQ multiplex PCR, while TCRdb's copy carries only in-frame clones and drops some. Counted here are some 170,000 clones, roughly 70% occurring once; the ten biggest clones make up approximately 3.1%. Sample: PBMCs. All receptors derive from a woman between 50 and 59 years old in good health and CMV-seropositive.

V is TRBV4-1 and J is TRBJ2-1; 7 bases fit TRBD1. There are 14 residues in the CDR3. CDR1 is MGHRA, CDR2 YSYEKL, per germline. J was trimmed by 8 bases and V by 3 bases; bases with no gene match: 7. CDR3 residues: CASSQQDRNDEQFF. The CDR3 nucleotides read TGCGCCAGCAGCCAGCAGGACAGGAATGATGAGCAGTTCTTC.

J is TRBJ2-1 and V is TRBV7-9, with TRBD2 matching 12 bases. This CDR3 has 15 residues. CDR1 and CDR2 from the germline V gene are SEHNR and FQNEAQ (reference sequence). J gave up 7 bases and V 2 bases, and 3 bases lay outside the gene matches. The CDR3 here is CASSLPSGGGNEQFF. The CDR3 DNA follows: TGTGCCAGCAGCTTACCTAGCGGGGGGGGTAATGAGCAGTTCTTC.